The 23 T cell receptor beta chains given below trace back to one sample, sequenced in a study of regulatory T cells in long-lasting Graves disease (dated by TCRdb to the early 2020s). Explained via the paper, the time point label denotes: newly diagnosed GD, antithyroid drugs for less than 3 months. For both TCR sequencing and RNA sequencing, RNA was extracted from PBMCs using TRIzol. Library preparation used multiplex PCR. Sequenced on an Illumina HiSeq 4000. CDR3 regions were amplified by Arm-PCR with iRepertoire HTBI primers to construct TCR beta libraries. TCRdb handled the public reads itself, with Q25 trimming in fastp and clone calling in MiXCR, and kept productive beta chains. Entries are consolidated by CDR3 protein sequence, retaining the most common genes and DNA. The sample profile shows fewer than 500,000 distinct CDR3 sequences; roughly 16% of them were found once. The ten largest clones represent about 12% of the sample.

These data were likewise used in another study, on T cells in Graves' hyperthyroidism and ophthalmopathy.

The material sequenced was peripheral blood mononuclear cells (PBMCs), taken at new diagnosis, from a patient treated with antithyroid drugs. The receptors shown here come from a man aged 35 to 55 with Graves disease. Donor details come from another sample of the same person, matched by shared clones.

Of note for this clonotype: This may be a read error, as it is one base from a much larger clone. The chain has TRBV5-5 and TRBJ2-6, with a weak D call TRBD1 (7 bases). CDR3 length: 18 amino acids. Germline-derived CDR1 and CDR2 are SGHKS and YYEKEE (reference sequence). Trimming took 4 bases from V and 1 from J, leaving 18 bases between them. The CDR3 loop reads CASSEGDRGLSGANVLTF. The CDR3 region has the DNA TGTGCCAGCAGCGAGGGGGACAGAGGACTATCTGGGGCCAACGTCCTGACTTTC.

V and J are TRBV11-1 and TRBJ1-2; D is possibly TRBD1 (5 bases). V lost 1 base and J 8 bases, leaving 20 bases between the germline ends. Germline V gene data show CDR1 as SGHAT and CDR2 as FQDESV (reference sequence). The length of the CDR3 is 16 residues. The CDR3 sequence: CASSLDPGRRNGGYTF. As DNA, the CDR3 is TGTGCCAGCAGCTTAGATCCGGGACGCAGGAACGGAGGCTACACCTTC.

This clonotype came up a few times. Lacking the conserved final phenylalanine or tryptophan, this CDR3 likely reflects a read error. This chain uses TRBV2 with TRBJ2-5; TRBD2 matches at 7 bases. V trimming: 8 bases; J trimming: 0 bases; junction bases outside the gene matches: 9. The CDR3 is 15 residues long. The germline V gene has CDR1 SNHLY and CDR2 FYNNEI. The CDR3 nucleotides read TGTGCCAGCGGCCAGGGACTACAGGACCAAGAGACCCAGTACCTC. Translated: CASGQGLQDQETQYL.

This clonotype was detected ten times or more. V usage is TRBV6-1 and J usage is TRBJ1-1; 8 bases line up with TRBD1. CDR3 length: 15 residues. Trimming cost V 10 bases and J 7 bases; bases outside gene matches: 17. Germline loops: CDR1 MNHNS, CDR2 SASEGT. The CDR3 sequence: CATEPLPDREDEAFF. The CDR3 coding sequence is TGTGCCACCGAACCCCTACCGGACAGGGAGGATGAAGCTTTCTTT.

This clonotype has a count of ten or more. The chain carries TRBV2 and TRBJ2-1, with 11 nucleotides matching TRBD1. The CDR3 sequence is 15 residues long. From germline, CDR1 is SNHLY and CDR2 FYNNEI. V trimming: 8 bases; J trimming: 7 bases; junction bases outside the gene matches: 10. This CDR3 is CASSLPGQGGNEQFF. The CDR3 nucleotides read TGTGCCAGCTCGTTACCGGGACAGGGGGGAAATGAGCAGTTCTTC.

A word on this clonotype: A much more abundant neighbour one base away suggests this may be a read error. Here the CDR3 omits its conserved ending phenylalanine or tryptophan, so a read error is the likely source. The CDR3 spells CASSDSVVREGTSNEQYL. The CDR3 nucleotides are TGTGCCAGCAGTGATTCAGTTGTCAGAGAAGGGACTAGCAACGAGCAGTACCTC. The J gene is TRBJ2-7, the V gene TRBV6-1, with TRBD2 matching over 9 bases. V lost 3 bases to trimming and J lost 5 bases; unmatched junction nucleotides: 17. This CDR3 contains 18 residues. The germline V gene encodes CDR1 MNHNS and CDR2 SASEGT.

As DNA, the CDR3 is TGTGCCAGCAGTGAATATACCGGGCGCACCTACGAGCAGTACTTC. As protein: CASSEYTGRTYEQYF. The chain combines TRBV25-1 with TRBJ2-7; D is ambiguous. Germline CDR1 reads MGHDK; CDR2 reads SYGVNS. The ends were cut back, 0 bases at V and 2 bases at J, with 11 bases in the middle. The CDR3 has 15 residues.

This clonotype appeared many times. The V and J genes are TRBV28 and TRBJ2-7, with D possibly TRBD1 on 6 matching bases. This CDR3 comprises 15 residues. The V gene's germline CDR1 is MDHEN and CDR2 SYDVKM. V lost 1 base, J lost 3 bases, and 13 bases lay in between. The DNA of the CDR3 is TGTGCCAGCAGTTTATCAGGGGTTAAAAACTACGAGCAGTACTTC. This encodes CASSLSGVKNYEQYF.

The chain links TRBV6-2 or TRBV6-3 to TRBJ1-2; no firm D call. The CDR3 sequence is 15 residues long. Germline V gene data show CDR1 as MNHEY and CDR2 as SVGEGT. V lost 5 bases to trimming and J lost 0 bases, with 13 bases between them. CDR3 DNA: TGTGCCAGCAGTGAACCAAGGGTAGCTAACTATGGCTACACCTTC. The encoded protein is CASSEPRVANYGYTF.

This chain links TRBV3-1 with TRBJ1-6, with 7 nucleotides matching TRBD1. The CDR3 loop spans 14 amino acids. CDR1 and CDR2 from the germline V gene are LGHDT and YNNKEL (reference sequence). Germline trimming cut 6 bases from V and 10 bases from J; bases unmatched to any gene: 9. CDR3 amino acids: CASRAGTANSPLHF. CDR3 in DNA: TGTGCCAGCAGAGCCGGGACAGCCAACTCACCCCTCCACTTT.

This clonotype was seen repeatedly, ten times or more. This chain uses TRBV28 with TRBJ2-3; D ambiguous. V gave up 5 bases and J gave up 7 bases, with 13 bases separating them. The CDR3 extends over 13 amino acids. The germline V gene encodes CDR1 MDHEN and CDR2 SYDVKM. Written as DNA, the CDR3 is TGTGCCAGCAGTCCTACGAAGCTTTATACGCAGTATTTT. This sequence encodes CASSPTKLYTQYF.

This clonotype has ten or more counts. The chain joins TRBV28 to TRBJ2-6; 8 positions match TRBD1. Trimming at V came to 2 bases and at J to 0 bases, leaving 6 bases not matched to a gene. The germline V gene encodes CDR1 MDHEN and CDR2 SYDVKM. The CDR3 is 18 amino acids. This CDR3 is CASSLGGQGPSGANVLTF. The CDR3 nucleotides read TGTGCCAGCAGTTTAGGTGGACAGGGCCCCTCTGGGGCCAACGTCCTGACTTTC.

This clonotype was observed a few times. J is TRBJ2-3 and V is TRBV4-1; 11 positions agree with TRBD1. CDR3 length: 15 amino acids. In germline, CDR1 is MGHRA, CDR2 YSYEKL. J gave up 4 bases and V 1 base, and 1 base lay outside the gene matches. The CDR3 coding sequence is TGCGCCAGCAGCCAAGTGGGACAGGGGGCAGATACGCAGTATTTT. Protein: CASSQVGQGADTQYF.

This clonotype was seen repeatedly, ten times or more. The chain couples TRBV6-2 or TRBV6-3 to TRBJ2-1, with a possible D match to TRBD1 (5 bases). Germline values: CDR1 MNHEY, CDR2 SVGEGT. The CDR3 covers 17 residues. V was shortened by 5 bases and J by 11 bases, with 28 bases between the two germline ends. CDR3 nucleotides: TGTGCCAGCAGTGAAAGTAACGACAGATCCCATCGCGGTCAGCAGTTCTTC. The encoded protein is CASSESNDRSHRGQQFF.

There are many counts of this clonotype. The V and J genes are TRBV12-3 or TRBV12-4 and TRBJ2-3; TRBD1 aligns across 9 bases. J lost 1 base, V lost 3 bases, and 11 bases had no gene match. The CDR3 covers 18 residues. CDR3 DNA: TGTGCCAGCAGTTTTTCCGGGACAGGGTATTCGGGCACAGATACGCAGTATTTT. It specifies CASSFSGTGYSGTDTQYF.

This sequence joins TRBV5-1 and TRBJ2-2; tentative D call: TRBD1 (5 bases). V shed 0 bases and J shed 5 bases, with 11 bases lying between them. CDR1 is SGHRS and CDR2 is YFSETQ in the germline V gene. The CDR3 consists of 15 residues. CDR3 DNA sequence: TGCGCCAGCAGCTTGGCGTTTTCAGGGACCGGGGAGCTGTTTTTT. Encoded protein: CASSLAFSGTGELFF.

This clonotype was seen more than once but under ten times. The chain joins TRBV6-1 to TRBJ2-4; D might be TRBD1 or TRBD2, each matching 6 bases. The CDR3 has 16 amino acids. V was clipped by 4 bases and J by 0 bases, with 13 bases between them. The germline V gene has CDR1 MNHNS and CDR2 SASEGT. The CDR3 DNA reads TGTGCCAGCAGTGGAAGGGGGGCAGGAGCCAAAAACATTCAGTACTTC. This translates into CASSGRGAGAKNIQYF.

This clonotype occurred many times. J is TRBJ2-5 and V is TRBV7-8; 8 bases map to TRBD1. This CDR3 region has 17 residues. CDR1 SGHVS and CDR2 FQNEAQ come from the germline V gene. The J segment lost 5 bases and the V segment lost 1 base, leaving 12 bases of the junction unmatched. Here the CDR3 DNA reads TGTGCCAGCAGCTTAGGCGGTGGGTCAGGGGGCTCCGAGACCCAGTACTTC. Its protein product is CASSLGGGSGGSETQYF.

This clonotype was seen more than once but under ten times. The rearrangement uses TRBV5-1 and TRBJ2-7; 16 positions match TRBD2. V gave up 3 bases and J gave up 4 bases; unmatched junction bases: 4. CDR1 and CDR2 from the germline V gene are SGHRS and YFSETQ. The CDR3 length is 16 residues. In DNA, the CDR3 is TGCGCCAGCAGCTCCGGGACTAGCGGGGGGGTGTACGAGCAGTACTTC. Translation: CASSSGTSGGVYEQYF.

This clonotype was recorded at least ten times. This sequence joins TRBV24-1 and TRBJ2-7, with 7 bases aligning to TRBD1. Germline lookup yields CDR1 KGHDR and CDR2 SFDVKD. V lost 4 bases to trimming and J lost 4 bases; unmatched junction nucleotides: 15. CDR3 size: 17 residues. The CDR3 DNA reads as TGTGCCACCAGTGACTCCTCCACCGGGACAGAGTGGTACGAGCAGTACTTC. Amino acid sequence: CATSDSSTGTEWYEQYF.

This clonotype was recorded a few times. The chain uses TRBV6-1 and TRBJ2-2; D gene unclear. V shed 4 bases and J shed 1 base, with 4 bases lying between them. The germline V gene encodes CDR1 MNHNS and CDR2 SASEGT. The CDR3 extends over 13 amino acids. CDR3 region: CASSAVNTGELFF. CDR3 DNA sequence: TGTGCCAGCAGTGCAGTGAACACCGGGGAGCTGTTTTTT.

This clonotype was picked up a small number of times. A much larger clone lies one base from this, so it may be a read error. The chain employs TRBV12-3 or TRBV12-4 and TRBJ2-7; a weak D match, TRBD1 (6 bases). Trimming shortened V by 6 bases and J by 7 bases, and 13 bases separated the two germline ends. The CDR3 length is 12 residues. Here the CDR3 reads CASRTGQREQYF. DNA of the CDR3: TGTGCCAGCAGGACCGGACAGAGAGAGCAGTACTTC.

The V call is TRBV30, the J call TRBJ1-5; D is uncertain. V lost 2 bases and J 4 bases, leaving 15 bases between the germline ends. Germline V gene sequence: CDR1 GTSNPN, CDR2 SVGIG (reference sequence). This CDR3 has 15 amino acids. The CDR3 nucleotides are TGTGCCTGGAGTTTGGGAAACCTCGGGAATCAGCCCCAGCATTTT. Amino acid sequence: CAWSLGNLGNQPQHF.